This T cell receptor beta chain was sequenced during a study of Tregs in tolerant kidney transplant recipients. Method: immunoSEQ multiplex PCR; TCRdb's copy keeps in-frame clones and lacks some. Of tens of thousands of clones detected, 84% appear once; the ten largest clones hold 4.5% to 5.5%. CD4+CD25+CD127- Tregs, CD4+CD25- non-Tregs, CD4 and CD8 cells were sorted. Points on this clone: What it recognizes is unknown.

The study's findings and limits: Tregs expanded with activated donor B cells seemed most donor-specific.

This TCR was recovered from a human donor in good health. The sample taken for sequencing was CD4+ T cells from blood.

CDR3 loop: CASSRLEMGYTF. The DNA for the CDR3 is TGTGCCAGCAGTCGCCTGGAGATGGGCTACACCTTC. The chain uses TRBV5-8 and TRBJ1-2, with D unclear. Trimming pared 5 bases from V and 8 bases from J, leaving 13 bases between. The CDR3 has 12 amino acids. Germline CDR1 SGHTS, CDR2 YDEGEE.